The 3 T cell receptor beta chains in this list originate from one sample, sequenced in a study of T cell responses to AZD1222 COVID-19 vaccine. Sequencing used immunoSEQ multiplex PCR; TCRdb keeps in-frame clones, though not all of them. The sample contains under 150,000 clones, about nine tenths of which appear only once. Sequencing was performed on peripheral blood, taken on day 0 of AZD1222 vaccination. The receptor set was obtained from an adult in good health.

V usage is TRBV19 and J usage is TRBJ1-2; possible D gene TRBD1, 6 bases. V lost 9 bases to trimming and J lost 4 bases, with 18 bases between them. The CDR3 extends over 14 amino acids. Germline V gives CDR1 LNHDA, CDR2 SQIVND (reference sequence). The CDR3 loop reads CASTRRQVAYGYTF. The CDR3 nucleotides read TGTGCCAGCACTAGAAGACAGGTGGCCTATGGCTACACCTTC.

The rearrangement uses TRBV7-9 and TRBJ1-2; 8 bases are a match to TRBD1. Germline CDR1 SEHNR, CDR2 FQNEAQ (reference sequence). The length of the CDR3 is 15 residues. Trimming removed 6 bases from V and 4 bases from J; junction bases left unmatched: 10. CDR3 loop: CASRPDRVWSYGYTF. The CDR3 bases are TGTGCCAGCAGGCCGGACAGGGTCTGGAGCTATGGCTACACCTTC.

The rearrangement joins TRBV29-1 to TRBJ1-5, with 11 positions matching TRBD1. Germline V lookup: CDR1 SQVTM, CDR2 ANQGSEA. The V gene end was trimmed by 3 bases and the J gene end by 7 bases; junction bases not matched to a gene: 17. This CDR3 is built from 18 residues. The CDR3 region has the DNA TGCAGCGTTGACTCATGGGGTTCCGGGACAGGGGGTGTGCAGCCCCAGCATTTT. Protein: CSVDSWGSGTGGVQPQHF.